Below are 5 T cell receptor beta chains sequenced from a single sample in a study of blood T cell repertoires in COVID-19. Measured with immunoSEQ multiplex PCR; TCRdb has only the in-frame clones, and not every one. The profile shows around 380,000 clones, around 87% of them singletons. Sequencing was performed on PBMCs or T cells enriched from blood (not recorded which). The origin of the receptors is a man younger than 40 who had recovered from COVID-19.

CDR3 residues: CASSLFPDPGQGNEKLFF. The CDR3 DNA reads as TGTGCCAGCAGCCTCTTTCCGGACCCGGGACAGGGAAATGAAAAACTGTTTTTT. The J gene is TRBJ1-4, the V gene TRBV5-5; 9 bases are shared with TRBD1. Per germline, CDR1 SGHKS and CDR2 YYEKEE (reference sequence). The V segment lost 4 bases and the J segment 5 bases; nucleotides outside the gene matches: 15. The CDR3 length is 18 residues.

The chain employs TRBV19 and TRBJ2-2; D possibly corresponds to TRBD2 (5 bases). Trimming stripped 3 bases from V and 1 base from J, with 6 bases between. Germline CDR1 reads LNHDA; CDR2 reads SQIVND (reference sequence). The CDR3 covers 14 residues. The CDR3 nucleotides are TGTGCCAGTAGTATCGGAGGGAACACCGGGGAGCTGTTTTTT. Its protein product is CASSIGGNTGELFF. The full variable domain, rest sourced from reference TRBV19 and TRBJ2-2, is DGGITQSPKYLFRKEGQNVTLSCEQNLNHDAMYWYRQDPGQGLRLIYYSQIVNDFQKGDIAEGYSVSREKKESFPLTVTSAQKNPTAFYLCASSIGGNTGELFFGEGSRLTVL.

The chain employs TRBV18 and TRBJ1-6; 8 bases map to TRBD1. The germline CDR1 and CDR2 sequences are KGHSH and LQKENI. V trimming: 2 bases; J trimming: 9 bases; junction bases outside the gene matches: 9. This CDR3 is 16 amino acids long. CDR3 residues: CASSPILGQASSPLHF. CDR3 DNA sequence: TGTGCCAGCTCACCAATACTGGGACAGGCAAGTTCACCCCTCCACTTT. Looking up the rest from reference TRBV18 and TRBJ1-6 gives the full variable domain: NAGVMQNPRHLVRRRGQEARLRCSPMKGHSHVYWYRQLPEEGLKFMVYLQKENIIDESGMPKERFSAEFPKEGPSILRIQQVVRGDSAAYFCASSPILGQASSPLHFGNGTRLTVT.

The rearrangement joins TRBV5-5 to TRBJ2-7, with a tentative D call TRBD1 (6 bases). Trimming removed 4 bases from V and 0 bases from J, with 26 bases in between. The CDR3 has 19 amino acids. In germline, CDR1 is SGHKS, CDR2 YYEKEE (reference sequence). Here the CDR3 DNA reads TGTGCCAGCAGCGATCCCACCCCCCCGGACAGCCAAATCTCCTACGAGCAGTACTTC. This gives the protein CASSDPTPPDSQISYEQYF.

In DNA form, the CDR3 reads TGCGCCAGCAGCACGGTTGGAGGACAGGCCAACGAGCAGTACTTC. Translated: CASSTVGGQANEQYF. The V and J genes are TRBV5-1 and TRBJ2-7, with 7 bases lining up with TRBD1. The J segment lost 5 bases and the V segment lost 4 bases, leaving 12 bases of the junction unmatched. CDR3 length: 15 amino acids. Germline CDR1 SGHRS, CDR2 YFSETQ.